This TCR beta chain was retrieved from a study of blood T cell repertoires in COVID-19. Across the study: Nucleic acid was either cDNA or gDNA, and it came from T cells, B-cell-depleted T cells, or PBMCs.

CDR1 and CDR2 from the germline V gene are SGHKS and YYEKEE (reference sequence). This CDR3 is 17 amino acids long. The V and J ends lost 3 bases and 0 bases, in that order; junction bases with no gene match: 4. Profiled with immunoSEQ multiplex PCR; TCRdb holds only in-frame clones, not every one. The data contain fewer than 300,000 clones, roughly 80% of them seen just once; the ten biggest clones take up roughly 1.5%. During active infection, Seattle patients enrolled and were then monitored through disease. The chain uses TRBV5-5 and TRBJ2-7, with 15 positions matching TRBD2. This TCR was recovered from a human donor with COVID-19, enrolled during active disease. The donor label of this sample is uncertain. The sample consisted of peripheral blood. The CDR3: CASSWGLAGGPSYEQYF. CDR3 in DNA: TGTGCCAGCAGCTGGGGACTAGCGGGAGGACCCTCCTACGAGCAGTACTTC.